This TCR beta chain was captured by sequencing in a study of immune evolution from preneoplasia to lung adenocarcinoma (dated by TCRdb to about 2021). Regarding the research as a whole: The study combined immune gene expression, TCR sequencing and multiplex immunofluorescence to profile immune contexture across lung adenocarcinoma precursors and invasive adenocarcinoma. TCR sequencing data came from over 40 patients. Sample size was based on specimen availability rather than a prior power calculation. The immune data were integrated with whole exome sequencing and methylation data obtained from the same cohort of nodules. According to the study, around 100 samples were used for TCR sequencing. The overall cohort was made up of 53 patients with pulmonary nodules who had surgical resection. Resected precursor lesions (AAH, AIS, MIA) and invasive adenocarcinomas were compared with paired morphologically normal lung tissue. POLYSOLVER was used to infer Class I HLA alleles from exome data, and LOHHLA was used to detect allele-specific HLA loss. What the work shows at the level of the full study, not this receptor alone: Because all patients came from Japan and China, whether the findings apply to Western populations was uncertain. Normal lung showed the highest clonality, whereas later-stage lesions appeared to have higher T cell density and diversity but lower clonality. Normal lung had the highest top T cell clone frequencies, which appeared to decline progressively from AAH through AIS, MIA and invasive adenocarcinoma. The findings rested on association rather than direct causation, and larger cohorts with long-term follow-up and longitudinal biopsies were considered necessary.

TCR beta CDR3 regions were sequenced from DNA using the immunoSEQ hsTCRbeta Kit. The source study handled its data this way. The ImmunoSEQ Analyzer was used to analyse the TCR sequencing data. T cell clonality was defined as 1 minus Pielou's evenness, as computed on productive rearrangements. The inverse Simpson index, applied to productive templates, was used to measure T cell diversity. T cell density was defined as TCR beta template counts normalized to usable DNA, with usable DNA estimated by amplifying and sequencing housekeeping genes. TCR metrics were compared across histologic stages using two-sided Kruskal-Wallis tests. The source is immuneACCESS, and TCRdb retained only in-frame sequences with V and J called. Part of the clones is not carried over; for the studies checked, unresolved V genes explain less than half of this, and the remainder is unexplained. V and J calls and clone size are copied from that table; D and trimming were computed from the DNA. The sample yields 2,500 to 3,500 clones; 83% were counted once. The top ten clonotypes cover approximately 8.7% of the sample.

V is reduced by 3 bases and J by 0 bases, leaving a spacing of 9 bases between them. Reading the germline V gene gives CDR1 MRHNA and CDR2 SNTAGT. Inclusive of the bounding cysteine and phenylalanine, the CDR3 is 15 residues long. The retained sequence is limited to the CDR3, 45 bases, with the frame set at the first base. Concerning this clone: The antigen it recognizes is unknown. The input lacks base qualities; no much larger clone sits a single base away.

Resection was performed on patients in Japan or China between the mid-2010s and the late 2010s. Histologic diagnosis of each case was confirmed independently by two lung cancer pathologists on H&E slides. The AllPrep DNA/RNA FFPE Kit was used to isolate DNA from FFPE tissue. This receptor was obtained from a person aged 70 to 85 with lung adenocarcinoma. The chain uses TRBV6-4 and TRBJ2-1, with no D gene named confidently. Sample: FFPE adjacent normal lung tissue. At the DNA level, the sequence is TGTGCCAGCAGTGATGAAGCCGGCTCCTACAATGAGCAGTTCTTC. Translated, this gives CASSDEAGSYNEQFF.